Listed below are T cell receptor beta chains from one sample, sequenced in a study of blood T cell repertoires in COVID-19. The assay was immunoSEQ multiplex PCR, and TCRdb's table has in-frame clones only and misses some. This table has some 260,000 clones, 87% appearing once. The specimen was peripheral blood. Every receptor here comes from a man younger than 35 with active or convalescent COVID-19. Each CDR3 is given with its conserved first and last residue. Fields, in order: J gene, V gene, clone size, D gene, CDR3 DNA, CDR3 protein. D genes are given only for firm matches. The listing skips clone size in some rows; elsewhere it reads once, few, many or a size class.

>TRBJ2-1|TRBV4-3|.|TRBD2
TGCGCCAGCAGCCAAGGACTAGCGGGAGGGGCTGAGCAGTTCTTC
CASSQGLAGGAEQFF
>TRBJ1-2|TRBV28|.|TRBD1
TGTGCCAGCAGGGGACAGGTCTATGGCTACACCTTC
CASRGQVYGYTF
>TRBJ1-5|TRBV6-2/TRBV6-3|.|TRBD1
TGTGCCAGCAGTTACGACAGGGCTGATCAGCCCCAGCATTTT
CASSYDRADQPQHF
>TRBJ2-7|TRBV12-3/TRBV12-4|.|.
TGTGCCAGCAGTTTAGATAGCACAGAGCAGTACTTC
CASSLDSTEQYF
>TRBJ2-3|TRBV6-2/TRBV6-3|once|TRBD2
TGTGCCAGCAGTTACTCGAGGGTAGCGGGAGGGTTCATCGAGCAGTATTTT
CASSYSRVAGGFIEQYF
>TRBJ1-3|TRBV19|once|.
TGTGCCAGTAGCCCTAGGGGGGGCCTCTCTGGAAACACCATATATTTT
CASSPRGGLSGNTIYF
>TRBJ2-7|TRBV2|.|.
TGTGCCAGCAGAGGCGGCTACTACGAGCAGTACTTC
CASRGGYYEQYF
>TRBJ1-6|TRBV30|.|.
TGTGCCTGGGCCCCAGGGCCCTCCTATAATTCACCCCTCCACTTT
CAWAPGPSYNSPLHF
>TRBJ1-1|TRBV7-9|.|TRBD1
TGTGCCAGCAGCCCCCGACAGGGCGGGATCACTGAAGCTTTCTTT
CASSPRQGGITEAFF
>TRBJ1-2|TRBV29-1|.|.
TGCAGCGTTGACACGGTCGACTATGGCTACACCTTC
CSVDTVDYGYTF
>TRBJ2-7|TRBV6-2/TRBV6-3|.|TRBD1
TGTGCCAACAGTCCGGGACAGGGCTACGAGCAGTACTTC
CANSPGQGYEQYF
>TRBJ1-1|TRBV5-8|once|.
TGTGCCAGCAGCTTGGATCTAATGAACACTGAAGCTTTCTTT
CASSLDLMNTEAFF
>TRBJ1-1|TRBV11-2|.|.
TGTGCCAGCAGCAGCGGCCTCTTGGCAGGGGTGGTGAACACTGAAGCTTTCTTT
CASSSGLLAGVVNTEAFF
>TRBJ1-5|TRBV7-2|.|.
TGTGCCAGCAGCTTACTACAGGGCGGCGGCAATCAGCCCCAGCATTTT
CASSLLQGGGNQPQHF